This TCR beta chain emerged from a study of blood T cell repertoires in COVID-19. As for the study in general: The study drew acute and convalescent COVID-19 samples from the United States, Italy and Spain. In each case, the material was cDNA or gDNA derived from T cells, B-cell-depleted T cells, or PBMCs.

Germline CDR1 MNHEY, CDR2 SMNVEV (reference sequence). The CDR3 spans 15 residues. Trimming left V 6 bases short and J 5 bases short, with 19 bases between. Method: immunoSEQ multiplex PCR; TCRdb's copy keeps in-frame clones and lacks some. The sample contains about 200,000 clones, around nine tenths of which appear only once. V gene TRBV27 combines with J gene TRBJ1-1; possible D gene TRBD1, 5 bases. Sequenced sample: peripheral blood. The sequence came from a man in his forties with active or convalescent COVID-19. The chain's CDR3 is CASSLPGGIGTEAFF. CDR3 nucleotides: TGTGCCAGCAGCCTTCCGGGGGGGATTGGGACTGAAGCTTTCTTT.